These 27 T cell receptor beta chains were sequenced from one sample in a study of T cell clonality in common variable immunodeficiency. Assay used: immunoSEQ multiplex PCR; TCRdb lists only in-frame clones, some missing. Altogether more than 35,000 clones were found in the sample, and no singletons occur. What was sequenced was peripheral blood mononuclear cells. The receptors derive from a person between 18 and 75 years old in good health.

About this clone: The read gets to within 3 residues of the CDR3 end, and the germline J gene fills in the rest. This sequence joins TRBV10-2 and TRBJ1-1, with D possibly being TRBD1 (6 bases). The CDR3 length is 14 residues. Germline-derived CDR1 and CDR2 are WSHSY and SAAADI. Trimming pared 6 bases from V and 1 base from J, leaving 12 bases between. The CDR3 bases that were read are TGCGCCAGCAGAAACCAGGGACAGAACACTGAA. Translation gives CASRNQGQNTE. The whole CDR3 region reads CASRNQGQNTEAFF.

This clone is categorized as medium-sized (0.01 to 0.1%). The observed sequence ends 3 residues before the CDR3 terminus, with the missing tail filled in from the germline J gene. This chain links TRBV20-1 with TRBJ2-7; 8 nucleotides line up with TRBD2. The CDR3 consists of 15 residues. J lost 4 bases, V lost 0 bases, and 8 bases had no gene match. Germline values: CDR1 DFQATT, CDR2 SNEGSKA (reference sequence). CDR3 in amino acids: CSARDLQREMYEQYF. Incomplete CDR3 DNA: TGCAGTGCTAGAGATCTACAGCGGGAGATGTACGAG.

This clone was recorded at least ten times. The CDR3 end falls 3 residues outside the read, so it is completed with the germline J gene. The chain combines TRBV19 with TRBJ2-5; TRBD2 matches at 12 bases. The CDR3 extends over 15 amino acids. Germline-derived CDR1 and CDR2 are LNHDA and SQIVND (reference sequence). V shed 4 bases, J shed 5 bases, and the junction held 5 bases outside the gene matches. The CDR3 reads CASSKTSGSGETQYF. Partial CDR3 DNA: TGTGCCAGTAGTAAGACTAGCGGGAGTGGGGAGACC.

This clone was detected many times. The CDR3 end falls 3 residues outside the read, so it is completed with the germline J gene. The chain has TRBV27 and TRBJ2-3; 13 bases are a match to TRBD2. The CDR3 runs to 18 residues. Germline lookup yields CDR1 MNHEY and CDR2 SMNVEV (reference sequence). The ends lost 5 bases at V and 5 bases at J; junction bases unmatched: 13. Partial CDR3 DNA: TGTGCCAGCAGTATCCTTAGCATAGGACTAGCGGGAGTAGATACG. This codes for CASSILSIGLAGVDT. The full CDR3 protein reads CASSILSIGLAGVDTQYF.

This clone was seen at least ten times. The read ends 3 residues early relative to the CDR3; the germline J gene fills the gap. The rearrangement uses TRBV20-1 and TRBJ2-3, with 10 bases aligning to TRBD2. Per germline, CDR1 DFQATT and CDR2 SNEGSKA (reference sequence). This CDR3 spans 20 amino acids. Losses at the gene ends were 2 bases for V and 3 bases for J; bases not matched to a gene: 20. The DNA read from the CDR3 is TGCAGTGCTAGACGCCGGCGACTAGCGGGTAATCCCAAGGGTACAGATACG. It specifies CSARRRRLAGNPKGTDT. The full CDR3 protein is CSARRRRLAGNPKGTDTQYF.

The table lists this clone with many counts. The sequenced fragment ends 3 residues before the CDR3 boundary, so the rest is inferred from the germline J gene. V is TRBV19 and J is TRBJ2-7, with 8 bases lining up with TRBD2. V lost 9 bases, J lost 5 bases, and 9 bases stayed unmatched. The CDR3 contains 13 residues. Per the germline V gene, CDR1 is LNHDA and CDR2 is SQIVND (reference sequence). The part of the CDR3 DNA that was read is TGTGCCAGCTCGACCGGGACTAGTAACGAG. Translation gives CASSTGTSNE. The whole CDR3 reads CASSTGTSNEQYF.

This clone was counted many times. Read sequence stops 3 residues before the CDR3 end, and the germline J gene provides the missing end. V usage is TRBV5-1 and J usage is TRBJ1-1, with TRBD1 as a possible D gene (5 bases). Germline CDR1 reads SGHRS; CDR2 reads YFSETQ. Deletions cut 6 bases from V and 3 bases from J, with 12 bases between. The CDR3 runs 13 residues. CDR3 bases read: TGCGCCAGCACAGGGTGGATGGACACTGAA. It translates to CASTGWMDTE. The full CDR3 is CASTGWMDTEAFF.

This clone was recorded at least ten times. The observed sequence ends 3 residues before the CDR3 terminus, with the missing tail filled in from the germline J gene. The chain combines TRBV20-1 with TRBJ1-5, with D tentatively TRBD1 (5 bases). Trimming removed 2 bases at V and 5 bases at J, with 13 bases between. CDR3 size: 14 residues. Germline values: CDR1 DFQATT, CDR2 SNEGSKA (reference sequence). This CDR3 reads CSARRGVSDQPQHF. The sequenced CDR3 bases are TGCAGTGCTAGACGAGGGGTATCCGATCAGCCC.

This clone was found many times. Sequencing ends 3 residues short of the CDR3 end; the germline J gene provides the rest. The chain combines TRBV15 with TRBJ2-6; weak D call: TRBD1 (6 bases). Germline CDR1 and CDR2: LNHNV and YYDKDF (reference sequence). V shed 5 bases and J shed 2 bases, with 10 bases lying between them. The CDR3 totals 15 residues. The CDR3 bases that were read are TGTGCCACCAGCCTGGACAGAACTGGGGCCAACGTC. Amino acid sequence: CATSLDRTGANV. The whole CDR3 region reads CATSLDRTGANVLTF.

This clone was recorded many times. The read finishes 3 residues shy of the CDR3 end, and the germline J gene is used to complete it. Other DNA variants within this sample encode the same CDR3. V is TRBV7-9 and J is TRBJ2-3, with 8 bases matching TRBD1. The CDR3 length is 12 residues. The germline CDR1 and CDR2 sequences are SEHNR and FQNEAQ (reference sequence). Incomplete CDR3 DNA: TGTGCCAGCAGCCTGACAGGGGACACG. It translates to CASSLTGDT. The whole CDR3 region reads CASSLTGDTQYF.

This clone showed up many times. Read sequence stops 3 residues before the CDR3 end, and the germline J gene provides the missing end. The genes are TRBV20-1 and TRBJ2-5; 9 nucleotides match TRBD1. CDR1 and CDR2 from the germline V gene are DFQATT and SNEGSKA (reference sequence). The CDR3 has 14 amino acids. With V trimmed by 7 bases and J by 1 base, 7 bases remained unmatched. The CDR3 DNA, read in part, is TGCAGTGGCTTCCGGGACAGGGCCCAAGAGACC. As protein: CSGFRDRAQET. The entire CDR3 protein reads CSGFRDRAQETQYF.

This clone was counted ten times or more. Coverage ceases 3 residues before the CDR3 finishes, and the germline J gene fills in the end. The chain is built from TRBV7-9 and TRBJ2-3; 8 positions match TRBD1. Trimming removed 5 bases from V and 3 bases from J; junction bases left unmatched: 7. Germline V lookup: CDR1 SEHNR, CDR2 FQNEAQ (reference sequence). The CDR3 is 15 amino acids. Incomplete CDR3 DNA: TGTGCCAGCAGCGACCTCAGGGGGCGGACAGATACG. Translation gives CASSDLRGRTDT. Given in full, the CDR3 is CASSDLRGRTDTQYF. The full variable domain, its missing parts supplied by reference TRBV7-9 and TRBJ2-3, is DTGVSQNPRHKITKRGQNVTFRCDPISEHNRLYWYRQTLGQGPEFLTYFQNEAQLEKSRLLSDRFSAERPKGSFSTLEIQRTEQGDSAMYLCASSDLRGRTDTQYFGPGTRLTVL.

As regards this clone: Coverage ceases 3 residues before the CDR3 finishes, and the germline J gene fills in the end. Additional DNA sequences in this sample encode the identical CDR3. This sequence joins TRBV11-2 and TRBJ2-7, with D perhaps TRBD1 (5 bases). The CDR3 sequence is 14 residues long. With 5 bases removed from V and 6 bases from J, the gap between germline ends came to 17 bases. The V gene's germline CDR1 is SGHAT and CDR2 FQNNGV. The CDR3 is CASSLMSPRGEQYF. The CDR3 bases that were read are TGTGCCAGCAGCCTAATGAGTCCTAGGGGCGAG.

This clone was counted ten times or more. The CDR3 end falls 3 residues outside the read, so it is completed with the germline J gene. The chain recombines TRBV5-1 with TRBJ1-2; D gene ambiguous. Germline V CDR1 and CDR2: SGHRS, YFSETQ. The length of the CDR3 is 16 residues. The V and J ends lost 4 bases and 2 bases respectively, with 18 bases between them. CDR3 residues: CASSPGAGELNYGYTF. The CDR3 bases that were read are TGCGCCAGCAGCCCTGGAGCCGGGGAACTCAACTATGGC.

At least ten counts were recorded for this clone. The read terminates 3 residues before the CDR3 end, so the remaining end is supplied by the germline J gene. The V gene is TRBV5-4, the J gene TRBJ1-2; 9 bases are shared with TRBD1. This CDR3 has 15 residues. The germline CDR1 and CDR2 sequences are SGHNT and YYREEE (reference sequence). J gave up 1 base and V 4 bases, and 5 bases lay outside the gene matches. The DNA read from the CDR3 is TGTGCCAGCAGCGGACGGACAGGGGTTAACTATGGC. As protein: CASSGRTGVNYG. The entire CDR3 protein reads CASSGRTGVNYGYTF.

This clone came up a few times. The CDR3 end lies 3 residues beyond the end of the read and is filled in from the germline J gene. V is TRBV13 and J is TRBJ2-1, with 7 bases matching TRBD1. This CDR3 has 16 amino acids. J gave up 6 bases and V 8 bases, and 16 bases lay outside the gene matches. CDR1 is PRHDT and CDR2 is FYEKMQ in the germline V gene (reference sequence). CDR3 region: CASGWNRGRTGNEQFF. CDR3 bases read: TGTGCCAGCGGATGGAATAGGGGGCGCACAGGCAATGAG.

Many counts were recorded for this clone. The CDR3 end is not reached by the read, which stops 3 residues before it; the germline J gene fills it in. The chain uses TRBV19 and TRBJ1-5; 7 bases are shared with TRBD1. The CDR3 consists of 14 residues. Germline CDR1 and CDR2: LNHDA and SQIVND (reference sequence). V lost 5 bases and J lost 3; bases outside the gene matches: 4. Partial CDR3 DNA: TGTGCCAGTAGTCCGACAGGGATCAATCAGCCC. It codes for CASSPTGINQP. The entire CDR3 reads CASSPTGINQPQHF.

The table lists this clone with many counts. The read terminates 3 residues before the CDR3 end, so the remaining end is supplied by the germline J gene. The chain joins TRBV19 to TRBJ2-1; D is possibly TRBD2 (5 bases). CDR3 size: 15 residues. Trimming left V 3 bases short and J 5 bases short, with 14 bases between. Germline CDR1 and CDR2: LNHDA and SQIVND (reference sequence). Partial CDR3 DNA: TGTGCCAGTAGTATTGTCCTAGCTTCTCACAATGAG. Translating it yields CASSIVLASHNE. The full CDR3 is CASSIVLASHNEQFF.

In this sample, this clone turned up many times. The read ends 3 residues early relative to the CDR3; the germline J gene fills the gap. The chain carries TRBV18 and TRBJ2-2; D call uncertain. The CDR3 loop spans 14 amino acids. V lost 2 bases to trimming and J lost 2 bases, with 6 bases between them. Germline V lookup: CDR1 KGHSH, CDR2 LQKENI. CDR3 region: CASSPTLNTGELFF. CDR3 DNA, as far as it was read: TGTGCCAGCTCACCAACATTAAACACCGGGGAG.

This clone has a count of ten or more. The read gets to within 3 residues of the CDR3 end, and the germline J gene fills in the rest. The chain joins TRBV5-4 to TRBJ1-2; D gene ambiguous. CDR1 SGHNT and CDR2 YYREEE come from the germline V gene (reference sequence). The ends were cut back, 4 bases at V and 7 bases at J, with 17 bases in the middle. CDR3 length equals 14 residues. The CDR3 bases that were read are TGTGCCAGCAGCCGCGCCGGCCATCCAGGTGGC. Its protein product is CASSRAGHPGG. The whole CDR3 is CASSRAGHPGGYTF.

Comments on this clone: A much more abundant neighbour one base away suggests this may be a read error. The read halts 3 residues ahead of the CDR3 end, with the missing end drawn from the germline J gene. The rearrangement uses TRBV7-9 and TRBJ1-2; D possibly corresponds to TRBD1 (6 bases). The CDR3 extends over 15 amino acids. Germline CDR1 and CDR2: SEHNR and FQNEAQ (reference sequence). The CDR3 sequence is CSSSLSLLQGNGYTF. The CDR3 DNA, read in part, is TGTTCCAGCAGCTTATCCCTCCTACAGGGTAATGGC. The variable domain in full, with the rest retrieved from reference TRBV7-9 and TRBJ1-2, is DTGVSQNPRHKITKRGQNVTFRCDPISEHNRLYWYRQTLGQGPEFLTYFQNEAQLEKSRLLSDRFSAERPKGSFSTLEIQRTEQGDSAMYLCSSSLSLLQGNGYTFGSGTRLTVV.

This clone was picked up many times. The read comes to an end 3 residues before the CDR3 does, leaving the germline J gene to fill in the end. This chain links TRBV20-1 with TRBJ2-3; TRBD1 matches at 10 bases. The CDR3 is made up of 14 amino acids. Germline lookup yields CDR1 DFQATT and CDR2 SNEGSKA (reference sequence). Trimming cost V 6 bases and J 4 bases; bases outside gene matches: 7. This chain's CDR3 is CSAKGQGSPDTQYF. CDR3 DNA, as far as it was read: TGCAGTGCAAAGGGACAGGGGAGCCCAGATACG.

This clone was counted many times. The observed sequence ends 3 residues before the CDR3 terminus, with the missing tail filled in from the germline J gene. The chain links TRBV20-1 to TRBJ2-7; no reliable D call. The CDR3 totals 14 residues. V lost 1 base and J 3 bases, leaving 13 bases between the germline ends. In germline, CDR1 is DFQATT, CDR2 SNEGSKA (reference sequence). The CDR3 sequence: CSARGSGTLYEQYF. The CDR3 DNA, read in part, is TGCAGTGCTAGAGGCTCAGGTACACTCTACGAG.

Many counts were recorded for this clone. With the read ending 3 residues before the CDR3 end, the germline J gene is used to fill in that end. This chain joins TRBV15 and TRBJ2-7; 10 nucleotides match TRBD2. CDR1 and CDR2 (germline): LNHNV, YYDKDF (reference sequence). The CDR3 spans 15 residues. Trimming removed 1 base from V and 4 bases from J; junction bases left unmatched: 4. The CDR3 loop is CATSRGTSGSYEQYF. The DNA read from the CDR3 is TGTGCCACCAGCAGAGGGACTAGCGGAAGTTACGAG.

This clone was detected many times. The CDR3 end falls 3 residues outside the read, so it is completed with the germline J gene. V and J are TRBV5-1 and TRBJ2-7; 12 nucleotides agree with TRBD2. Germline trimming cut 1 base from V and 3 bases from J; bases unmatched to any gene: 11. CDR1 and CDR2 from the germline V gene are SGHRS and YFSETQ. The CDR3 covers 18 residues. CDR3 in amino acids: CASSLLGGLAGGGYEQYF. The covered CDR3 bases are TGCGCCAGCAGCTTGTTGGGGGGACTAGCGGGCGGCGGCTACGAG.

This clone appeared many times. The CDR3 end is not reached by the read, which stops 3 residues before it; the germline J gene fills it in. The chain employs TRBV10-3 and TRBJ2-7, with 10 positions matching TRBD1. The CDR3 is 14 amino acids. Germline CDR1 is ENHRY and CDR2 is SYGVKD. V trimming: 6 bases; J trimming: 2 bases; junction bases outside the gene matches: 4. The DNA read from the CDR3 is TGTGCCATCAGCCCCGGGACAGGGGCCTACGAG. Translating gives CAISPGTGAYE. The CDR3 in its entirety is CAISPGTGAYEQYF.

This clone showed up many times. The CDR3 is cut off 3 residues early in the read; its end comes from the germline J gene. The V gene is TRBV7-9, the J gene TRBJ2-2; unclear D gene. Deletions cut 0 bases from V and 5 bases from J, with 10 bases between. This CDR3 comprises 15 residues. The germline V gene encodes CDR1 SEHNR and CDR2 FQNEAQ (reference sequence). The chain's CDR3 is CASSLARGITGELFF. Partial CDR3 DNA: TGTGCCAGCAGCTTAGCGCGCGGAATTACCGGGGAG.